The source of this T cell receptor beta chain is a study of T cells after yellow fever vaccination. This clonotype was counted many times. Its antigen is undetermined. Whole-study findings and limits: Reappearing after the booster were most of the clones from primary vaccination (roughly 96% CD4, 75% to 90% CD8). FACS-sorted repertoires could contain abundant clonotypes contaminating from the bulk population. The study found a weaker secondary response that peaked faster, day 5 versus 15.

Germline V lookup: CDR1 MNHNY, CDR2 SVGAGI (reference sequence). Trimming took 2 bases from V and 7 from J, leaving 14 bases between them. The CDR3 totals 15 residues. 5'RACE template switching added a universal primer site and UMIs to TCR cDNA. TCRdb reprocessed the 5' RACE reads with MiXCR, giving one entry per CDR3 protein. The sample includes hundreds of thousands of distinct CDR3 sequences, around 4% of them seen just once. Sequenced here: PBMCs, sampled on the day of the yellow fever booster vaccination. This sequence was found in a man aged 18 to 35 who received the YFV17D yellow fever vaccine. The chain recombines TRBV6-6 with TRBJ1-4; D gene unclear. DNA of the CDR3: TGTGCCAGCAGTTACGAGTTGACGGTGGCTGAAAAACTGTTTTTT. This sequence encodes CASSYELTVAEKLFF.